This paragraph covers one T cell receptor (beta chain) sequence. These data come from a study of technical replicates of blood from several donors. Assay: immunoSEQ multiplex PCR; the TCRdb copy retains only in-frame clones and omits some. This table has approximately 92,000 clones, 95% appearing once. The clonotype originates from a human donor in good health. The sample consisted of T cells isolated from PBMCs.

CDR3 in DNA: TGTGCCAGCAGCCCTACAGGGTTCCTCTCCTACGAGCAGTACTTC. This translates into CASSPTGFLSYEQYF. V gene TRBV5-6 combines with J gene TRBJ2-7; possibly TRBD1 for D (6 bases). V lost 4 bases to trimming and J lost 0 bases, with 14 bases between them. The CDR3 is made up of 15 amino acids. Germline V gene lookup returns CDR1 SGHDT and CDR2 YYEEEE.